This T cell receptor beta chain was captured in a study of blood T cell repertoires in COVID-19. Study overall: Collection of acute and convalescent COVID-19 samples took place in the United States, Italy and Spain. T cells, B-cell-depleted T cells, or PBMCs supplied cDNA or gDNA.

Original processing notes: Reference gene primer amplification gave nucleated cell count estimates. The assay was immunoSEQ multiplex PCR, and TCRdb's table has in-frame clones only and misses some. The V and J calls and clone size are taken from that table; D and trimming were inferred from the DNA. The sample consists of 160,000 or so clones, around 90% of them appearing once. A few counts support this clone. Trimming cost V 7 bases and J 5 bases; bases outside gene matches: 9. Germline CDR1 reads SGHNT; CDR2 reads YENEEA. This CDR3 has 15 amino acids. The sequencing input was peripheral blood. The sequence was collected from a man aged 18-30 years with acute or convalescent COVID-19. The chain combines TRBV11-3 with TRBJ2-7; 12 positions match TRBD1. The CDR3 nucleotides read TGTGCCAGCAACCCTGGGACAGGGGGCATCGACGAGCAGTACTTC. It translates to CASNPGTGGIDEQYF.